This T cell receptor (beta chain) derives from a study of T cells in Graves' hyperthyroidism and ophthalmopathy. Findings and limits, study-wide: Ophthalmopathy got predicted by the model a median approximately 6 months before its onset.

The germline V gene encodes CDR1 SNHLY and CDR2 FYNNEI. The V gene end was trimmed by 7 bases and the J gene end by 8 bases; junction bases not matched to a gene: 10. The CDR3 is 14 residues long. For this clonotype: Its antigen is still unknown.

Among the patients, aged 18 to 65, hyperthyroidism was newly diagnosed and had lasted under 2 months. Template material for amplifying TCR beta CDR3 regions consisted of RNA transcripts. TCR CDR3 regions were first amplified by RT-PCR with HTBI primers. Each CDR3 protein gets one entry after TCRdb re-called the multiplex PCR reads with MiXCR. The sample has about 400,000 distinct CDR3 sequences; 13% are singletons. Sequencing input: blood. The sequence came from a woman between 18 and 30 years old with Graves' hyperthyroidism. The rearrangement joins TRBV2 to TRBJ2-1, with 8 positions matching TRBD1. This chain's CDR3 is CASNSQGAFYEQFF. CDR3 sequence (DNA): TGTGCCAGCAATTCGCAGGGGGCTTTCTATGAGCAGTTCTTC.